This is a list of T cell receptor beta chains from one sample in a study of control samples from healthy donors and cancer patients. TCRdb keeps only in-frame clones here, not all; method: immunoSEQ multiplex PCR. Among roughly 88,000 clones listed, around 85% were seen once. The sequenced sample was blood. These receptor sequences come from a man aged 25-40 years in good health. Each CDR3 is given with its conserved first and last residue. The D gene is left open where the match is weak. The size of a clone is reported for some rows only, either as once, few or many, or as a class for expanded clones.

cdr3_nt: TGTGCCAGCAGCTGGTGGAGGACAGGCGGGACCGGGGAGCTGTTTTTT
cdr3_aa: CASSWWRTGGTGELFF
j_call: TRBJ2-2
d_call: TRBD1
v_call: TRBV11-2
clone_size: -

cdr3_nt: TGTGCCAGCAGCCCTCTCCAGGGGTTGAACACTGAAGCTTTCTTT
cdr3_aa: CASSPLQGLNTEAFF
j_call: TRBJ1-1
d_call: -
v_call: TRBV4-2
clone_size: -

cdr3_nt: TGCGCCAGCAGCTTGGAGGGCAGGTGGAACACTGAAGCTTTCTTT
cdr3_aa: CASSLEGRWNTEAFF
j_call: TRBJ1-1
d_call: -
v_call: TRBV5-1
clone_size: few

cdr3_nt: TGTGCCAGCAGCTTGGGGGGGCTCACTGAAGCTTTCTTT
cdr3_aa: CASSLGGLTEAFF
j_call: TRBJ1-1
d_call: -
v_call: TRBV5-4
clone_size: medium-sized

cdr3_nt: TGCGCCAGCAGCCAAGTGGATATGGGACTAGCGACCGGGGAGCTGTTTTTT
cdr3_aa: CASSQVDMGLATGELFF
j_call: TRBJ2-2
d_call: TRBD2
v_call: TRBV4-1
clone_size: few

cdr3_nt: TGCGCCAGCAGCTTGGGAGGGGGCGAAAGTCAGCCCCAGCATTTT
cdr3_aa: CASSLGGGESQPQHF
j_call: TRBJ1-5
d_call: TRBD1
v_call: TRBV5-1
clone_size: -

cdr3_nt: TGTGCATGGGGGGGGCACTATGGCTACACCTTC
cdr3_aa: CAWGGHYGYTF
j_call: TRBJ1-2
d_call: -
v_call: TRBV21-1
clone_size: -

cdr3_nt: TGTGCCAGCAGCTTGCTGGGGAGCTCCTATAATTCACCCCTCCACTTT
cdr3_aa: CASSLLGSSYNSPLHF
j_call: TRBJ1-6
d_call: -
v_call: TRBV5-6
clone_size: -

cdr3_nt: TGTGCCAGCAGAACCGGGACTAGCGAATACGAGCAGTACTTC
cdr3_aa: CASRTGTSEYEQYF
j_call: TRBJ2-7
d_call: TRBD2
v_call: TRBV6-5
clone_size: -

cdr3_nt: TGTGCCAGCAGAAGGACGAATAATTCACCCCTCCACTTT
cdr3_aa: CASRRTNNSPLHF
j_call: TRBJ1-6
d_call: -
v_call: TRBV28
clone_size: -

cdr3_nt: TGTGCCAGCAGCCAATGGCTTAGCAATCAGCCCCAGCATTTT
cdr3_aa: CASSQWLSNQPQHF
j_call: TRBJ1-5
d_call: -
v_call: TRBV3-1/TRBV3-2
clone_size: few

cdr3_nt: TGCGCCAGCAGTGCACCCGGCTCCTACGAGCAGTACTTC
cdr3_aa: CASSAPGSYEQYF
j_call: TRBJ2-7
d_call: -
v_call: TRBV10-2
clone_size: -

cdr3_nt: TGTGCCAGCAGCATCCAGGCAGGGGGGAATAACTATGGCTACACCTTC
cdr3_aa: CASSIQAGGNNYGYTF
j_call: TRBJ1-2
d_call: TRBD1
v_call: TRBV11-1
clone_size: -

cdr3_nt: TGTGCCATCAGTGAGGGACAGGGGGATGGTCAGCCCCAGCATTTT
cdr3_aa: CAISEGQGDGQPQHF
j_call: TRBJ1-5
d_call: TRBD1
v_call: TRBV10-3
clone_size: -

cdr3_nt: TGTGCCAGCAGCCAAGGATGGGGGAACTATGGCTACACCTTC
cdr3_aa: CASSQGWGNYGYTF
j_call: TRBJ1-2
d_call: -
v_call: TRBV3-1/TRBV3-2
clone_size: -

cdr3_nt: TGCGCCAGCAGCTTAGGCAGGGCGTCAGATACGCAGTATTTT
cdr3_aa: CASSLGRASDTQYF
j_call: TRBJ2-3
d_call: -
v_call: TRBV5-1
clone_size: -

cdr3_nt: TGCAGTGCGCCAGACAGGACCGAGCAGTACTTC
cdr3_aa: CSAPDRTEQYF
j_call: TRBJ2-7
d_call: -
v_call: TRBV20-1
clone_size: -

cdr3_nt: TGTGCCTGGAGTGAGGCACCCTTGAACACTGAAGCTTTCTTT
cdr3_aa: CAWSEAPLNTEAFF
j_call: TRBJ1-1
d_call: -
v_call: TRBV30
clone_size: -

cdr3_nt: TGTGCCAGCAGCGACCGGGACAGGGAAGCTTTCTTT
cdr3_aa: CASSDRDREAFF
j_call: TRBJ1-1
d_call: TRBD1
v_call: TRBV7-9
clone_size: -

cdr3_nt: TGTGCCAGTAGTATCTATCTGGCTAACTATGGCTACACCTTC
cdr3_aa: CASSIYLANYGYTF
j_call: TRBJ1-2
d_call: -
v_call: TRBV19
clone_size: once

cdr3_nt: TGTGCCAGCAGTTTGTACCTGAACACTGAAGCTTTCTTT
cdr3_aa: CASSLYLNTEAFF
j_call: TRBJ1-1
d_call: -
v_call: TRBV12-3/TRBV12-4
clone_size: -

cdr3_nt: TGCGCCAGCAGCACTGGGACACCGGAGCAGTACTTC
cdr3_aa: CASSTGTPEQYF
j_call: TRBJ2-7
d_call: -
v_call: TRBV5-1
clone_size: -

cdr3_nt: TGTGCCAGCAGCCAAGGATTAGGGGTTCAGCCCCAGCATTTT
cdr3_aa: CASSQGLGVQPQHF
j_call: TRBJ1-5
d_call: -
v_call: TRBV3-1/TRBV3-2
clone_size: once

cdr3_nt: TGTGCCAGCAGCCAAAGGGTAGAAACTGAAGCTTTCTTT
cdr3_aa: CASSQRVETEAFF
j_call: TRBJ1-1
d_call: -
v_call: TRBV4-2
clone_size: -

cdr3_nt: TGTGCCAGCAGCCGGAACTCCCGTCCGACTAGTACAGATACGCAGTATTTT
cdr3_aa: CASSRNSRPTSTDTQYF
j_call: TRBJ2-3
d_call: -
v_call: TRBV3-1/TRBV3-2
clone_size: -

cdr3_nt: TGTGCCTGGACCCGACAGGGGATCACTGAAGCTTTCTTT
cdr3_aa: CAWTRQGITEAFF
j_call: TRBJ1-1
d_call: TRBD1
v_call: TRBV30
clone_size: -

cdr3_nt: TGTGCCAGCAGTGAAACAGACCTGGGCGAGCAGTACTTC
cdr3_aa: CASSETDLGEQYF
j_call: TRBJ2-7
d_call: -
v_call: TRBV2
clone_size: -

cdr3_nt: TGCGCCAGCAGCTTGGGGGACAGGGTGAGCTCCTACGAGCAGTACTTC
cdr3_aa: CASSLGDRVSSYEQYF
j_call: TRBJ2-7
d_call: TRBD1
v_call: TRBV5-1
clone_size: few

cdr3_nt: TGTGCCAGCAGCTTAGGGGTCGAAGTCCTGAACACCGGGGAGCTGTTTTTT
cdr3_aa: CASSLGVEVLNTGELFF
j_call: TRBJ2-2
d_call: -
v_call: TRBV7-9
clone_size: -

cdr3_nt: TGTGCCAGCAGCCAAGAATACTGGACCACAGATACGCAGTATTTT
cdr3_aa: CASSQEYWTTDTQYF
j_call: TRBJ2-3
d_call: -
v_call: TRBV14
clone_size: -

cdr3_nt: TGTGCCAGTAGTGCCCCAGGGAGGTCCACTGAAGCTTTCTTT
cdr3_aa: CASSAPGRSTEAFF
j_call: TRBJ1-1
d_call: -
v_call: TRBV19
clone_size: -